The 13 T cell receptor beta chains below were found in one sample sequenced in a study of T cells in Graves' hyperthyroidism and ophthalmopathy. From RNA transcripts, TCR beta CDR3 regions were amplified. The HTBI primer set was used in a first-round RT-PCR of the TCR CDR3. TCRdb itself ran the multiplex PCR reads through MiXCR, one entry per CDR3 protein. This table holds fewer than 650,000 distinct CDR3 sequences, approximately 15% found once. Sequenced material: blood. These receptors were obtained from a woman in her twenties or thirties with Graves' hyperthyroidism that later progressed to Graves' ophthalmopathy.

Ten or more counts support this clonotype. V gene TRBV5-1 combines with J gene TRBJ1-1, with D possibly being TRBD1 (5 bases). The germline V gene has CDR1 SGHRS and CDR2 YFSETQ. V lost 4 bases, J lost 5 bases, and 15 bases lay in between. CDR3 length equals 14 residues. The CDR3, as DNA: TGCGCCAGCAGCGGTTTTGGGGGTGGGACTGAAGCTTTCTTT. Encoded protein: CASSGFGGGTEAFF.

This clonotype showed up many times. V usage is TRBV14 and J usage is TRBJ1-2, with TRBD1 as a possible D gene (5 bases). The V gene lost 0 bases and the J gene lost 13 bases, with 15 bases spanning the gap. Germline assignment: CDR1 SGHDN and CDR2 FVKESK. The CDR3 length is 13 residues. CDR3 loop: CASSQEAGPRPTF. The CDR3 DNA reads as TGTGCCAGCAGCCAAGAGGCAGGGCCCCGTCCCACCTTC.

This clonotype was counted many times. The chain joins TRBV2 to TRBJ1-5, with D unresolved. The ends were cut back, 7 bases at V and 4 bases at J, with 17 bases in the middle. The length of the CDR3 is 15 residues. Germline V gives CDR1 SNHLY, CDR2 FYNNEI. CDR3 in DNA: TGTGCCAGCACGAAGGACGTTGCCAGTAATCAGCCCCAGCATTTT. Translation gives CASTKDVASNQPQHF.

The table lists this clonotype with many counts. The chain employs TRBV28 and TRBJ2-7, with 8 bases fitting TRBD1. CDR1 is MDHEN, CDR2 SYDVKM, per germline. CDR3 length: 13 amino acids. With 2 bases clipped from V and 5 bases from J, the junction kept 2 bases outside the gene matches. As DNA, the CDR3 is TGTGCCAGCAGTTTACAGGGGGCTAACGAGCAGTACTTC. Protein sequence: CASSLQGANEQYF.

V usage is TRBV5-1 and J usage is TRBJ2-3; D unresolved. V lost 3 bases to trimming and J lost 5 bases, with 10 bases between them. Germline loops: CDR1 SGHRS, CDR2 YFSETQ. CDR3 length equals 13 residues. The CDR3 region has the DNA TGCGCCAGCAGCTCACATAGTGGAGATACGCAGTATTTT. Amino acids: CASSSHSGDTQYF. The entire variable domain, with the rest obtained from reference TRBV5-1 and TRBJ2-3, is as follows: KAGVTQTPRYLIKTRGQQVTLSCSPISGHRSVSWYQQTPGQGLQFLFEYFSETQRNKGNFPGRFSGRQFSNSRSEMNVSTLELGDSALYLCASSSHSGDTQYFGPGTRLTVL.

J is TRBJ1-3 and V is TRBV4-3, with a possible D match to TRBD1 (6 bases). V lost 0 bases and J lost 2, with 17 bases in between. CDR1 and CDR2 from the germline V gene are LGHNA and YSLEER. The CDR3 is made up of 18 amino acids. DNA of the CDR3: TGCGCCAGCAGCCAAGATGGAGGGGGGTACAGTGCTGGAAACACCATATATTTT. As protein: CASSQDGGGYSAGNTIYF.

In this sample, this clonotype turned up a few times. The chain carries TRBV7-2 and TRBJ2-7, with D possibly TRBD2 on 7 matching bases. V was shortened by 8 bases and J by 0 bases, with 11 bases between the two germline ends. Per the germline V gene, CDR1 is SGHTA and CDR2 is FQGNSA. The CDR3 consists of 13 residues. The DNA for the CDR3 is TGTGCCAGCGGCGGGGGCAGCTCCTACGAGCAGTACTTC. Translating it yields CASGGGSSYEQYF. Full variable domain (remainder filled in from reference TRBV7-2 and TRBJ2-7): GAGVSQSPSNKVTEKGKDVELRCDPISGHTALYWYRQSLGQGLEFLIYFQGNSAPDKSGLPSDRFSAERTGGSVSTLTIQRTQQEDSAVYLCASGGGSSYEQYFGPGTRLTVT.

The chain links TRBV9 to TRBJ2-1, with D perhaps matching TRBD1 (6 bases). V was cut by 0 bases and J by 4 bases, with 14 bases left in between. The CDR3 spans 16 residues. Germline values: CDR1 SGDLS, CDR2 YYNGEE. The CDR3 sequence: CASSVVEDTGYNEQFF. The DNA for the CDR3 is TGTGCCAGCAGCGTAGTCGAGGATACAGGGTACAATGAGCAGTTCTTC.

The chain is built from TRBV6-5 and TRBJ1-1, with TRBD1 as a possible D gene (5 bases). CDR3 length: 15 amino acids. Trimming left V 4 bases short and J 2 bases short, with 14 bases between. Looked up from germline, CDR1 is MNHEY and CDR2 is SVGAGI. CDR3 region: CASSSATGANTEAFF. CDR3 DNA: TGTGCCAGCAGTTCGGCTACTGGGGCCAACACTGAAGCTTTCTTT.

This chain joins TRBV20-1 and TRBJ2-3; the D is unclear. Per germline, CDR1 DFQATT and CDR2 SNEGSKA (reference sequence). The CDR3 is made up of 14 amino acids. Trimming removed 0 bases at V and 4 bases at J, with 11 bases between. The CDR3, as DNA: TGCAGTGCTAGAGATTTTGGTTTCCCAGATACGCAGTATTTT. Protein product: CSARDFGFPDTQYF.

A note on this clonotype: Just one base apart from a much larger clone, this may be a read error. The genes are TRBV7-3 and TRBJ2-5; D might be TRBD2 (7 bases). The CDR3 has 13 residues. Germline CDR1 reads SGHTA; CDR2 reads FQGTGA. The CDR3 DNA is TGTGCCAGCAGTTCACAGGGAGGGGAGAGCCAGTACTTC. Translation gives CASSSQGGESQYF.

This clonotype appeared many times. This chain connects TRBV11-3 to TRBJ2-7; D remains unclear. The CDR3 runs to 13 residues. The ends were cut back, 5 bases at V and 5 bases at J, with 13 bases in the middle. From germline, CDR1 is SGHNT and CDR2 YENEEA. The CDR3 region has the DNA TGTGCCAGCAGCGTAAACAGCTTGCACGAGCAGTACTTC. Translating gives CASSVNSLHEQYF. Supplemented by reference TRBV11-3 and TRBJ2-7, the full variable domain reads EAGVVQSPRYKIIEKKQPVAFWCNPISGHNTLYWYLQNLGQGPELLIRYENEEAVDDSQLPKDRFSAERLKGVDSTLKIQPAELGDSAVYLCASSVNSLHEQYFGPGTRLTVT.

This clonotype was seen only once. A much larger clone sits a single nucleotide away, making a read error possible. The CDR3, as DNA: TGTGCCAGCACCACTAACCCGAAATCTGGAAACGCCATATATTTT. Its protein is CASTTNPKSGNAIYF. This chain uses TRBV28 with TRBJ1-3; D not certain. Germline V gene data show CDR1 as MDHEN and CDR2 as SYDVKM. The CDR3 is 15 residues long.